Presented here are 21 T cell receptor beta chains from one specimen sequenced in a study of blood T cell repertoires in COVID-19. TCRdb's copy holds only in-frame clones and misses some; the assay was immunoSEQ multiplex PCR. The sample shows under 350,000 clones, around 89% of them seen only once. The specimen sequenced was peripheral blood. The source is a man aged 40-49 years with acute or convalescent COVID-19.

The J gene is TRBJ2-7, the V gene TRBV27, with 7 bases aligning to TRBD1. Germline lookup yields CDR1 MNHEY and CDR2 SMNVEV (reference sequence). The CDR3 runs to 14 residues. J gave up 0 bases and V 5 bases, and 4 bases lay outside the gene matches. The CDR3 sequence is CASSRGQTSYEQYF. CDR3 DNA: TGTGCCAGCAGTCGGGGACAGACCTCCTACGAGCAGTACTTC.

This chain connects TRBV6-5 to TRBJ1-1; weak D call: TRBD1 (6 bases). CDR3 size: 14 residues. Germline-derived CDR1 and CDR2 are MNHEY and SVGAGI. V dropped 7 bases and J dropped 3 bases, with 15 bases sitting between them. CDR3 region: CASTLRGGYTEAFF. Written as DNA, the CDR3 is TGTGCCAGCACCCTGCGGGGGGGCTACACTGAAGCTTTCTTT.

This sequence joins TRBV5-1 and TRBJ1-5; 10 nucleotides agree with TRBD1. Germline V gives CDR1 SGHRS, CDR2 YFSETQ. The ends lost 4 bases at V and 5 bases at J; junction bases unmatched: 3. The CDR3 extends over 14 amino acids. The CDR3 sequence is CASSGQGGDQPQHF. CDR3 nucleotide sequence: TGCGCCAGCAGCGGACAGGGGGGAGATCAGCCCCAGCATTTT. Drawing the rest from reference TRBV5-1 and TRBJ1-5, the complete variable domain is KAGVTQTPRYLIKTRGQQVTLSCSPISGHRSVSWYQQTPGQGLQFLFEYFSETQRNKGNFPGRFSGRQFSNSRSEMNVSTLELGDSALYLCASSGQGGDQPQHFGDGTRLSIL.

The chain employs TRBV5-1 and TRBJ1-2, with D maybe TRBD1 (5 bases). CDR1 and CDR2 from the germline V gene are SGHRS and YFSETQ. This CDR3 is 15 amino acids long. The V gene lost 2 bases and the J gene lost 8 bases, with 19 bases spanning the gap. In nucleotides, the CDR3 is TGCGCCAGCAGCTTCCGGCAGGGATCCCCGCGAGGCTACACCTTC. This codes for CASSFRQGSPRGYTF.

The CDR3 DNA reads as TGTGCCAGCAGTGAAGCACTAGCGGGGGGTCATGAGCAGTTCTTC. This sequence encodes CASSEALAGGHEQFF. J is TRBJ2-1 and V is TRBV6-1; 12 nucleotides agree with TRBD2. The CDR3 covers 15 residues. Germline V gene data show CDR1 as MNHNS and CDR2 as SASEGT. V lost 0 bases and J lost 8; bases outside the gene matches: 2.

CDR3 DNA: TGCGCCAGCAGCTTGAACAGGGATTCGGGAGGAACCGGGGAGCTGTTTTTT. Its protein is CASSLNRDSGGTGELFF. This rearrangement joins TRBV5-1 to TRBJ2-2; tentative D call: TRBD2 (7 bases). The germline V and J ends were trimmed by 1 base and 5 bases, with 18 bases remaining between them. The germline gives CDR1 SGHRS, CDR2 YFSETQ. The CDR3 runs to 17 residues.

This clone was seen once. V and J are TRBV6-5 and TRBJ2-7; 7 bases line up with TRBD1. Losses at the gene ends were 6 bases for V and 0 bases for J; bases not matched to a gene: 8. The CDR3 is 15 residues long. The germline V gene encodes CDR1 MNHEY and CDR2 SVGAGI. CDR3: CASRRDRESSYEQYF. CDR3 nucleotide sequence: TGTGCCAGCAGACGAGACAGGGAGAGCTCCTACGAGCAGTACTTC.

The chain combines TRBV19 with TRBJ1-2, with 7 bases that match TRBD1. This CDR3 is built from 15 residues. V lost 1 base to trimming and J lost 4 bases; unmatched junction nucleotides: 6. From germline, CDR1 is LNHDA and CDR2 SQIVND (reference sequence). The CDR3 reads CASSIARGSGYGYTF. In DNA, the CDR3 is TGTGCCAGTAGTATAGCCAGGGGGAGCGGCTATGGCTACACCTTC.

A remark on this clone: Additional DNA sequences in this sample encode the identical CDR3. The chain carries TRBV19 and TRBJ1-2; weak D call: TRBD1 (5 bases). CDR1 is LNHDA, CDR2 SQIVND, per germline (reference sequence). The ends were cut back, 1 base at V and 6 bases at J, with 9 bases in the middle. The CDR3 is 13 amino acids. CDR3 protein: CASSIVGDDGYTF. The CDR3 DNA reads as TGTGCCAGTAGTATAGTAGGGGATGATGGCTACACCTTC.

The chain is built from TRBV7-6 and TRBJ2-3; no firm D call. This CDR3 comprises 15 residues. The V gene lost 1 base and the J gene lost 0 bases, with 8 bases spanning the gap. CDR1 and CDR2 (germline): SGHVS, FNYEAQ. CDR3 DNA: TGTGCCAGCAGCTTAGAGGCGGCTAGCACAGATACGCAGTATTTT. It yields the protein CASSLEAASTDTQYF.

This clone has a handful of counts. The chain combines TRBV5-1 with TRBJ1-2; no clear D. Between the trimmed V and J ends, which lost 1 base and 6 bases, there was a span of 13 bases. The germline V gene encodes CDR1 SGHRS and CDR2 YFSETQ. This CDR3 is 14 amino acids long. The CDR3 region has the DNA TGCGCCAGCAGCTTGTCAGGCCTCCACGATGGCTACACCTTC. Translation gives CASSLSGLHDGYTF.

The chain links TRBV3-1 (or the pseudogene TRBV3-2) to TRBJ1-6; D gene unclear. This CDR3 spans 14 amino acids. V was trimmed by 1 base and J by 8 bases, leaving 9 bases between them. Germline-derived CDR1 and CDR2 are LGHDT and YNNKEL (reference sequence). CDR3 sequence (DNA): TGTGCCAGCAGCCAAGGACAATTTGATTCACCCCTCCACTTT. It codes for CASSQGQFDSPLHF.

The chain is built from TRBV7-3 and TRBJ2-1; maybe TRBD2 (6 bases). The CDR3 runs to 16 residues. Germline CDR1 reads SGHTA; CDR2 reads FQGTGA. Trimming took off 5 bases at V and 0 bases at J, with 14 bases between the two ends. The CDR3, as DNA: TGTGCCAGCAGCCCAACAACTAGCTACTCCTACAATGAGCAGTTCTTC. This codes for CASSPTTSYSYNEQFF.

This chain connects TRBV4-1 to TRBJ2-2, with TRBD1 matching over 8 bases. The CDR3 has 16 amino acids. J was trimmed by 2 bases and V by 5 bases; bases with no gene match: 7. The germline CDR1 and CDR2 sequences are MGHRA and YSYEKL. The CDR3 region has the DNA TGCGCCAGCAGCGAACTCGGACAGGGAAACACCGGGGAGCTGTTTTTT. Residues: CASSELGQGNTGELFF.

The rearrangement links TRBV19 to TRBJ2-1; 10 bases are a match to TRBD1. The V segment lost 7 bases and the J segment 16 bases; nucleotides outside the gene matches: 13. Germline loops: CDR1 LNHDA, CDR2 SQIVND (reference sequence). This CDR3 spans 13 amino acids. The CDR3: CASKGQGTAGRFF. DNA of the CDR3: TGTGCCAGTAAGGGACAGGGGACCGCTGGGAGATTCTTC.

This rearrangement joins TRBV11-2 to TRBJ2-3, with TRBD2 matching over 9 bases. Per the germline V gene, CDR1 is SGHAT and CDR2 is FQNNGV. This CDR3 spans 18 amino acids. The V gene end was trimmed by 5 bases and the J gene end by 2 bases; junction bases not matched to a gene: 14. CDR3 protein: CASSPGLAGHHLTDTQYF. The CDR3 coding sequence is TGTGCCAGCAGCCCTGGCCTAGCGGGGCATCATCTCACAGATACGCAGTATTTT.

V is TRBV5-8 and J is TRBJ1-2; D gene unclear. Germline CDR1 reads SGHTS; CDR2 reads YDEGEE. The CDR3 spans 15 residues. V gave up 1 base and J gave up 3 bases, with 13 bases separating them. The DNA of the CDR3 is TGTGCCAGCAGCTTGTACTCGTTGAGTCACTATGGCTACACCTTC. It codes for CASSLYSLSHYGYTF.

The chain has TRBV25-1 and TRBJ1-3; D not certain. Germline V gives CDR1 MGHDK, CDR2 SYGVNS. The V end was cut by 3 bases, the J end by 4 bases, with 10 bases between. The CDR3 consists of 14 residues. CDR3 bases: TGTGCCAGCAGTGATGAATGGCAGGGAAACACCATATATTTT. Translation: CASSDEWQGNTIYF.

The chain is built from TRBV24-1 and TRBJ1-1, with D uncertain. Trimming took off 7 bases at V and 5 bases at J, with 13 bases between the two ends. Germline-derived CDR1 and CDR2 are KGHDR and SFDVKD. The CDR3 totals 13 residues. As DNA, the CDR3 is TGTGCCACCAGGGACCCGGGAGGGACTGAAGCTTTCTTT. Residues: CATRDPGGTEAFF.

This clone came up a few times. The V gene is TRBV5-1, the J gene TRBJ1-2; 8 bases line up with TRBD1. The CDR3 extends over 14 amino acids. Germline CDR1 SGHRS, CDR2 YFSETQ. V was clipped by 4 bases and J by 6 bases; unmatched bases: 8. Here the CDR3 reads CASSPTSGGHGYTF. The CDR3 DNA is TGCGCCAGCAGCCCAACCTCAGGGGGCCATGGCTACACCTTC.

The chain has TRBV19 and TRBJ1-1; 7 bases are a match to TRBD1. The CDR3 runs to 19 residues. Germline CDR1 and CDR2: LNHDA and SQIVND (reference sequence). V was clipped by 7 bases and J by 0 bases; unmatched bases: 20. The CDR3 nucleotides are TGTGCCAGTAATATTACGAGAGAACAGGGGATTTGCATGAACACTGAAGCTTTCTTT. This codes for CASNITREQGICMNTEAFF.